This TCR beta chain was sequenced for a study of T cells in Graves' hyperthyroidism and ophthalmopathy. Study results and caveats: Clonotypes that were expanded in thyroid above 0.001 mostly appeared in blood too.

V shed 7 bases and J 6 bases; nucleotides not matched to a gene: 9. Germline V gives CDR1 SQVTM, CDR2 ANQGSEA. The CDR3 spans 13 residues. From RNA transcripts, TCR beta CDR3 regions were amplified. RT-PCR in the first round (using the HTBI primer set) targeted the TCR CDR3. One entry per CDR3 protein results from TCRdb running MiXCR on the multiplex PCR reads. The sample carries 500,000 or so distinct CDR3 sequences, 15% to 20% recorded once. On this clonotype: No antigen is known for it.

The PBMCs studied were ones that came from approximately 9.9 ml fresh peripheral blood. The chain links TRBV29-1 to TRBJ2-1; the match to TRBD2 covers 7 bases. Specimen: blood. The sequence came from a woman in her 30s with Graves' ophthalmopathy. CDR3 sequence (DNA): TGCAGCGCTCAAAATAGCGGGTTCAATGAGCAGTTCTTC. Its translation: CSAQNSGFNEQFF.